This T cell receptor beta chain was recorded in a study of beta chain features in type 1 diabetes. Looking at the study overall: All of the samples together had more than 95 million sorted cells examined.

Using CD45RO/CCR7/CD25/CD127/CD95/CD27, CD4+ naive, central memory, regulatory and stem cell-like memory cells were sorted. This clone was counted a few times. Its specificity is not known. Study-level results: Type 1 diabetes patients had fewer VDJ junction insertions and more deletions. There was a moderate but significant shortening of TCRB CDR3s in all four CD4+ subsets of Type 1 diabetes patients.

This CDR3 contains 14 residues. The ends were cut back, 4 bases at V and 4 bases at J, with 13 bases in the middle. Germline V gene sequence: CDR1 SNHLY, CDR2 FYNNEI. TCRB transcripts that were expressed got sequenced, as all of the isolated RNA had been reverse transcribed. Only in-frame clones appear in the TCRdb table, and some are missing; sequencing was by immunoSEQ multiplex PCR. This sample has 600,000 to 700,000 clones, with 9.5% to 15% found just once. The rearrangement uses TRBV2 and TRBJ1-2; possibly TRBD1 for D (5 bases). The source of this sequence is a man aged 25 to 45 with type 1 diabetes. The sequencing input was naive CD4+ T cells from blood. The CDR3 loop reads CASSGQGLFYGYTF. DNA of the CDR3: TGTGCCAGCAGTGGGCAGGGACTTTTCTATGGCTACACCTTC.